Sequencing of this TCR beta chain was carried out in a study of patients and donors after allogeneic stem cell transplantation. This CDR3 is built from 14 residues. CDR1 and CDR2 (germline): SGHTA, FQGNSA. Trimming stripped 3 bases from V and 8 bases from J, with 16 bases between. TCRdb independently ran MiXCR on the RT-PCR reads; one entry per CDR3 protein. The data show 150,000 to 200,000 distinct CDR3 sequences, 24% seen once. Sequenced: blood, either unsorted or a sorted T cell fraction (not recorded which). This chain uses TRBV7-2 with TRBJ1-2; tentative D call: TRBD1 (5 bases). This clonotype was sampled from a human donor who was either an allogeneic HSCT recipient or a stem cell or donor lymphocyte infusion donor (not recorded which). It is not recorded whose cells these are; they may come from a transplant donor. DNA for the CDR3: TGTGCCAGCAGCTTGTCGGCAGGGCTATGGGGCTACACCTTC. It encodes CASSLSAGLWGYTF.